A single sample is the source of the 21 T cell receptor beta chains below, sequenced in a study of vaccination effects on CD4 cells after COVID-19 (dated by TCRdb to 2021 to 2024). The protocol used for the library was the immunoSEQ multiplex PCR assay. The table was pulled from immuneACCESS by TCRdb, which kept in-frame rearrangements only. Such tables lose some clones; where checked, under half of the loss comes from unresolved V genes, and the rest has no known cause. The sample includes 45,000 to 55,000 clones, with just over 70% observed a single time. The top ten clonotypes cover around 6.3% of the sample. These TCRs are of unknown antigen specificity. After roughly 11 days of culture, CD4+ T cells were isolated with the EasySep CD4+ T cell isolation kit. Each participant received two doses of an mRNA SARS-CoV-2 vaccine, either BNT162b2 or mRNA-1273. The sequences come from CD4+ T cells from PBMCs cultured without peptide, collected after COVID-19 vaccination. These receptors were taken from a human donor who received a COVID-19 vaccine.

This clone was observed once. The rearrangement links TRBV11-3 to TRBJ2-1; D call uncertain. The CDR3 is 13 amino acids. Trimming left V 2 bases short and J 2 bases short, with 4 bases between. Germline lookup yields CDR1 SGHNT and CDR2 YENEEA. Here the CDR3 reads CASSLQTYNEQFF. DNA for the CDR3: TGTGCCAGCAGCTTACAGACCTACAATGAGCAGTTCTTC.

This clone was picked up a small number of times. The genes are TRBV27 and TRBJ1-4; 7 bases align to TRBD1. CDR3 length: 14 amino acids. Germline CDR1 reads MNHEY; CDR2 reads SMNVEV (reference sequence). The V segment lost 6 bases and the J segment 4 bases; nucleotides outside the gene matches: 5. The CDR3 loop reads CASSQQGFNEKLFF. The CDR3 DNA reads TGTGCCAGCAGCCAACAGGGGTTTAATGAAAAACTGTTTTTT.

This chain connects TRBV4-1 to TRBJ1-4; TRBD1 might be the D (6 bases). Looked up from germline, CDR1 is MGHRA and CDR2 is YSYEKL. The CDR3 extends over 15 amino acids. Deletions cut 3 bases from V and 0 bases from J, with 8 bases between. In DNA, the CDR3 is TGCGCCAGCAGCCAGGACAGATCAACTAATGAAAAACTGTTTTTT. Its translation is CASSQDRSTNEKLFF.

The chain couples TRBV19 to TRBJ2-3; D gene uncertain. Deletions cut 5 bases from V and 6 bases from J, with 15 bases between. Germline V gives CDR1 LNHDA, CDR2 SQIVND (reference sequence). The CDR3 loop spans 14 amino acids. CDR3 in amino acids: CASSPVGYSDTQYF. The CDR3 bases are TGTGCCAGTAGTCCGGTGGGTTATTCGGATACGCAGTATTTT.

This sequence joins TRBV5-1 and TRBJ2-2; D uncertain. The germline V and J ends were trimmed by 5 bases and 8 bases, with 13 bases remaining between them. The CDR3 loop spans 13 amino acids. CDR1 SGHRS and CDR2 YFSETQ come from the germline V gene. The chain's CDR3 is CASRIGVTGELFF. DNA of the CDR3: TGCGCCAGCAGAATCGGAGTCACAGGGGAGCTGTTTTTT.

The genes are TRBV18 and TRBJ2-7, with 9 bases identical to TRBD1. V was clipped by 0 bases and J by 4 bases; unmatched bases: 7. Germline V gene lookup returns CDR1 KGHSH and CDR2 LQKENI. This CDR3 spans 16 amino acids. The DNA of the CDR3 is TGTGCCAGCTCACCACCCTCCGGGACAGGGTTTTACGAGCAGTACTTC. It codes for CASSPPSGTGFYEQYF.

The V gene is TRBV6-5, the J gene TRBJ1-2; TRBD1 aligns across 7 bases. V lost 5 bases, J lost 4 bases, and 7 bases stayed unmatched. This CDR3 has 14 amino acids. Germline V lookup: CDR1 MNHEY, CDR2 SVGAGI. CDR3 nucleotides: TGTGCCAGCAGTCCTCGACAGGGAGTCTATGGCTACACCTTC. Translation gives CASSPRQGVYGYTF.

This sequence joins TRBV18 and TRBJ2-3, with unresolved D. V was pared by 4 bases and J by 1 base, with 6 bases between. The germline V gene has CDR1 KGHSH and CDR2 LQKENI. The CDR3 consists of 13 residues. The CDR3 DNA reads TGTGCCAGCTCACTAATACGCACAGATACGCAGTATTTT. Its translation is CASSLIRTDTQYF. The whole variable domain, filled in from reference TRBV18 and TRBJ2-3, reads NAGVMQNPRHLVRRRGQEARLRCSPMKGHSHVYWYRQLPEEGLKFMVYLQKENIIDESGMPKERFSAEFPKEGPSILRIQQVVRGDSAAYFCASSLIRTDTQYFGPGTRLTVL.

This chain uses TRBV6-2 or TRBV6-3 with TRBJ2-7; 16 nucleotides line up with TRBD2. The CDR3 runs to 15 residues. V lost 4 bases to trimming and J lost 12 bases; unmatched junction nucleotides: 9. Germline V gene lookup returns CDR1 MNHEY and CDR2 SVGEGT. In nucleotides, the CDR3 is TGTGCCAGCAGTTCGACCGGGACTAGCGGGAGGGCCCGGTACTTC. This translates into CASSSTGTSGRARYF.

This clone has more than one count but fewer than ten. Here the CDR3 reads CASSFTAGRQETQYF. In nucleotides, the CDR3 is TGTGCCAGCAGTTTCACTGCGGGCCGTCAAGAGACCCAGTACTTC. This chain connects TRBV6-5 to TRBJ2-5; tentative D call: TRBD2 (5 bases). V lost 4 bases and J 2 bases, leaving 14 bases between the germline ends. This CDR3 is built from 15 residues. Germline CDR1 MNHEY, CDR2 SVGAGI.

The rearrangement links TRBV7-8 to TRBJ2-4, with D hard to call. Looked up from germline, CDR1 is SGHVS and CDR2 is FQNEAQ. V was pared by 1 base and J by 4 bases, with 20 bases between. The CDR3 is made up of 18 amino acids. The CDR3 spells CASSLEVQTSKIKNIQYF. The CDR3 DNA sequence: TGTGCCAGCAGCTTAGAGGTCCAGACGTCGAAGATAAAAAACATTCAGTACTTC.

The chain joins TRBV19 to TRBJ1-5, with D possibly matching TRBD1 (6 bases). Trimming pared 5 bases from V and 1 base from J, leaving 21 bases between. Germline CDR1 and CDR2: LNHDA and SQIVND (reference sequence). This CDR3 contains 18 residues. CDR3 protein: CASSVPRGGSLSNQPQHF. The DNA of the CDR3 is TGTGCCAGTAGTGTACCTAGGGGGGGCTCACTCAGCAATCAGCCCCAGCATTTT.

The chain recombines TRBV4-1 with TRBJ1-5; 7 bases align to TRBD1. V lost 0 bases, J lost 6 bases, and 5 bases stayed unmatched. Germline V gene data show CDR1 as MGHRA and CDR2 as YSYEKL. This CDR3 is 15 amino acids long. CDR3 sequence reads: CASSQDQTGAQPQHF. For the CDR3, the DNA is TGCGCCAGCAGCCAAGATCAAACAGGGGCTCAGCCCCAGCATTTT.

The chain links TRBV2 to TRBJ1-2, with D possibly matching TRBD1 (6 bases). The CDR3 runs 14 residues. Germline values: CDR1 SNHLY, CDR2 FYNNEI. V lost 4 bases and J 2 bases, leaving 11 bases between the germline ends. The CDR3 is CASSGVRGNYGYTF. CDR3 coding DNA: TGTGCCAGCAGTGGCGTCAGGGGAAACTATGGCTACACCTTC. Full variable domain (outside the CDR3, taken from reference TRBV2 and TRBJ1-2): EPEVTQTPSHQVTQMGQEVILRCVPISNHLYFYWYRQILGQKVEFLVSFYNNEISEKSEIFDDQFSVERPDGSNFTLKIRSTKLEDSAMYFCASSGVRGNYGYTFGSGTRLTVV.

This clone was picked up one time. The V and J genes are TRBV12-3 or TRBV12-4 and TRBJ2-2; 10 bases are a match to TRBD1. V lost 8 bases, J lost 8 bases, and 5 bases stayed unmatched. The CDR3 covers 13 residues. The DNA for the CDR3 is TGTGCCAGCCGACAGGGGGCATCTGGGGAGCTGTTTTTT. This sequence encodes CASRQGASGELFF.

The chain uses TRBV11-2 and TRBJ2-5, with 7 bases matching TRBD2. With 5 bases clipped from V and 5 bases from J, the junction kept 11 bases outside the gene matches. Germline lookup yields CDR1 SGHAT and CDR2 FQNNGV. The CDR3 extends over 15 amino acids. Written as DNA, the CDR3 is TGTGCCAGCAGCCGCCCCCAGCGGGGCCAGGAGACCCAGTACTTC. It yields the protein CASSRPQRGQETQYF.

The chain couples TRBV14 to TRBJ2-7; weak D call: TRBD2 (5 bases). CDR3 size: 14 residues. Germline CDR1 reads SGHDN; CDR2 reads FVKESK. Trimming cost V 6 bases and J 4 bases, with 16 bases left between them. The CDR3 spells CASSRGPLVYEQYF. In DNA, the CDR3 is TGTGCCAGCAGTCGAGGGCCCCTCGTGTACGAGCAGTACTTC.

The V and J genes are TRBV4-1 and TRBJ2-5; D not resolved. CDR1 MGHRA and CDR2 YSYEKL come from the germline V gene. With 1 base removed from V and 2 bases from J, the gap between germline ends came to 5 bases. The CDR3 is made up of 13 amino acids. The CDR3 DNA reads TGCGCCAGCAGCCAAGGGGGACAAGAGACCCAGTACTTC. It yields the protein CASSQGGQETQYF.

V and J are TRBV7-8 and TRBJ2-1; TRBD2 matches 7 bases. With V trimmed by 5 bases and J by 4 bases, 11 bases remained unmatched. Germline V gene sequence: CDR1 SGHVS, CDR2 FQNEAQ. The CDR3 is 16 residues long. CDR3 region: CASSTMSGIRYNEQFF. The CDR3 DNA reads as TGTGCCAGCAGCACGATGAGCGGGATCAGGTACAATGAGCAGTTCTTC.

The chain recombines TRBV13 with TRBJ2-1; the D gene could be TRBD1 or TRBD2 (5 bases each). V gave up 7 bases and J gave up 6 bases, with 19 bases separating them. CDR1 PRHDT and CDR2 FYEKMQ come from the germline V gene (reference sequence). This CDR3 has 15 residues. CDR3 protein: CASTFSGPWANEQFF. Written as DNA, the CDR3 is TGTGCCAGCACTTTTTCGGGACCGTGGGCCAATGAGCAGTTCTTC.

V is TRBV14 and J is TRBJ1-2; D perhaps matches TRBD1 (6 bases). Germline V gives CDR1 SGHDN, CDR2 FVKESK. Trimming removed 4 bases at V and 2 bases at J, with 11 bases between. There are 14 residues in the CDR3. The CDR3: CASSLQGINYGYTF. Written as DNA, the CDR3 is TGTGCCAGCAGCCTCCAGGGGATAAACTATGGCTACACCTTC.